This T cell receptor (beta chain) was obtained from a study of shared clonotypes between healthy human individuals. On the study more broadly: Per-donor plates numbered three CD4 naive, three CD4 memory, two CD8 naive and one CD8 memory.

The data were produced by immunoSEQ multiplex PCR, yet TCRdb's version contains in-frame clones alone and is incomplete. The repertoire consists of roughly 1,800,000 clones, with about 95% occurring once and the leading ten covering around 1%. It was CD45RO-negative cells, positively selected for CCR7, that made up naive CD8 cells, with terminally differentiated effector memory CD45RA+ cells excluded. Nashville, Tennessee was home to all donors, each a Caucasian adult. For this clone: The antigen is not known.

Findings and limits, study-wide: Some clonotypes were shared by all four sorted-subset donors, while others were not shared. The non-shared ones had lower generation probabilities than the shared ones.

The V end lost 3 bases, the J end lost 0 bases, and 12 bases lay between the germline ends. Per the germline V gene, CDR1 is KGHSH and CDR2 is LQKENI. The CDR3 loop spans 16 amino acids. Sequenced input: naive CD8+ T cells sorted from blood. The source of this sequence is a man between 18 and 29 years old in good health. The rearrangement uses TRBV18 and TRBJ2-1, with D perhaps given as TRBD1 or TRBD2 (6 bases each). The CDR3 DNA reads TGTGCCAGCTCACCCCTGGGGGGCTCCTCCTACAATGAGCAGTTCTTC. Protein product: CASSPLGGSSYNEQFF.